The 18 T cell receptor beta chains listed next were all sequenced from one sample in a study of blood T cells in healthy people across ages. Combining a sample-barcoded 5' primer with a J-beta primer mix, a second PCR ran for about 7 to 12 cycles. TCRdb re-called the 5' RACE reads with MiXCR, one entry per CDR3 protein. The sample holds around 1,800,000 distinct CDR3 sequences, 30% to 40% seen once. Sequenced input: blood. The origin of the receptors is a human donor in good health.

The chain combines TRBV15 with TRBJ1-2, with a tentative D call TRBD1 (6 bases). Germline values: CDR1 LNHNV, CDR2 YYDKDF (reference sequence). Trimming pared 3 bases from V and 4 bases from J, leaving 15 bases between. There are 15 residues in the CDR3. CDR3 coding DNA: TGTGCCACCAGCAGGACCCGAACAGGGTTCTATGGCTACACCTTC. The encoded protein is CATSRTRTGFYGYTF.

This clonotype was counted only a few times. The chain recombines TRBV29-1 with TRBJ1-2; no reliable D call. The CDR3 loop spans 11 amino acids. The V end lost 3 bases, the J end lost 5 bases, and 7 bases lay between the germline ends. CDR1 is SQVTM and CDR2 is ANQGSEA in the germline V gene. The CDR3 loop reads CSVEQTYGYTF. Here the CDR3 DNA reads TGCAGCGTTGAGCAGACTTATGGCTACACCTTC. The whole variable domain, filled in from reference TRBV29-1 and TRBJ1-2, reads SAVISQKPSRDICQRGTSLTIQCQVDSQVTMMFWYRQQPGQSLTLIATANQGSEATYESGFVIDKFPISRPNLTFSTLTVSNMSPEDSSIYLCSVEQTYGYTFGSGTRLTVV.

This clonotype has just a few counts. Germline is not matched at one junction end, which may reflect a read error. This CDR3 is CASSLNRESYNERFF. The CDR3 DNA reads TGTGCCAGCAGTCTTAACAGGGAGTCCTACAATGAGCGGTTCTTC. The chain recombines TRBV7-3 with TRBJ2-1, with TRBD1 as a possible D gene (6 bases). Looked up from germline, CDR1 is SGHTA and CDR2 is FQGTGA. The CDR3 covers 15 residues. The full variable domain, in which reference TRBV7-3 and TRBJ2-1 provide the parts outside the CDR3, is GAGVSQTPSNKVTEKGKYVELRCDPISGHTALYWYRQSLGQGPEFLIYFQGTGAADDSGLPNDRFFAVRPEGSVSTLKIQRTERGDSAVYLCASSLNRESYNERFFGPGTRLTVL.

To note about this clonotype: Being one base from a much bigger clone, this may be a read error. The rearrangement uses TRBV7-2 and TRBJ2-6; D may be TRBD1 (5 bases). The germline gives CDR1 SGHTA, CDR2 FQGNSA. The CDR3 has 15 residues. The CDR3 is CASSFQGSGANVRTF. The CDR3 DNA is TGTGCCAGCAGCTTCCAGGGTTCTGGGGCCAACGTCCGGACTTTC.

The chain couples TRBV30 to TRBJ1-5; D is ambiguous. The CDR3 runs 14 residues. Trimming took off 0 bases at V and 4 bases at J, with 10 bases between the two ends. From germline, CDR1 is GTSNPN and CDR2 SVGIG (reference sequence). DNA for the CDR3: TGTGCCTGGAGTGTCGTACAGTTTAATCAGCCCCAGCATTTT. This gives the protein CAWSVVQFNQPQHF.

This clonotype was observed many times. The V call is TRBV4-1, the J call TRBJ2-5, with D possibly matching TRBD1 (6 bases). Trimming took 2 bases from V and 0 from J, leaving 13 bases between them. The CDR3 covers 16 residues. CDR1 MGHRA and CDR2 YSYEKL come from the germline V gene. In DNA form, the CDR3 reads TGCGCCAGCAGCCAAAGTACAGGGTCCCACCAAGAGACCCAGTACTTC. This translates into CASSQSTGSHQETQYF.

J is TRBJ2-6 and V is TRBV7-2, with 8 bases matching TRBD1. Germline V CDR1 and CDR2: SGHTA, FQGNSA. The CDR3 runs 14 residues. V shed 8 bases, J shed 3 bases, and the junction held 3 bases outside the gene matches. The CDR3 reads CASDRGSGANVLTF. Written as DNA, the CDR3 is TGTGCCAGCGACAGGGGTAGTGGGGCCAACGTCCTGACTTTC.

This clonotype was seen a few times. J is TRBJ2-1 and V is TRBV29-1; 7 positions agree with TRBD2. Germline V lookup: CDR1 SQVTM, CDR2 ANQGSEA. With 4 bases clipped from V and 1 base from J, the junction kept 4 bases outside the gene matches. The CDR3 runs to 14 residues. The CDR3 spells CSVVSGVSYNEQFF. CDR3 in DNA: TGCAGCGTTGTCAGCGGGGTATCCTACAATGAGCAGTTCTTC.

This clonotype has a handful of counts. The chain employs TRBV6-5 and TRBJ2-5; 15 positions match TRBD2. Germline V lookup: CDR1 MNHEY, CDR2 SVGAGI. V shed 5 bases, J shed 3 bases, and the junction held 4 bases outside the gene matches. This CDR3 contains 16 residues. CDR3 region: CASSRGTSGGKETQYF. The CDR3 coding sequence is TGTGCCAGCAGTCGAGGGACTAGCGGGGGGAAAGAGACCCAGTACTTC.

This clonotype was counted between two and nine times. The chain combines TRBV7-2 with TRBJ1-2, with D perhaps TRBD1 (5 bases). This CDR3 region has 16 residues. Germline V gene data show CDR1 as SGHTA and CDR2 as FQGNSA. The V end was cut by 3 bases, the J end by 4 bases, with 18 bases between. CDR3 sequence: CASSFGPGPLSYGYTF. As DNA, the CDR3 is TGTGCCAGCAGCTTCGGACCAGGGCCACTGAGCTATGGCTACACCTTC.

This chain links TRBV7-3 with TRBJ1-5; TRBD1 aligns across 9 bases. The CDR3 sequence is 17 residues long. V was clipped by 6 bases and J by 2 bases; unmatched bases: 11. Germline lookup yields CDR1 SGHTA and CDR2 FQGTGA. CDR3 bases: TGTGCCAGCAGGCCCGAGGACAGGGGTTTAGGCAATCAGCCCCAGCATTTT. The encoded protein is CASRPEDRGLGNQPQHF.

The gene calls are TRBV7-2 and TRBJ2-7, with 10 bases matching TRBD2. CDR1 and CDR2 (germline): SGHTA, FQGNSA. The CDR3 has 16 amino acids. V was pared by 2 bases and J by 3 bases, with 7 bases of the junction left unmatched. CDR3 amino acids: CASSLTRASGGYEQYF. The CDR3 coding sequence is TGTGCCAGCAGCTTAACGAGGGCTAGCGGGGGCTACGAGCAGTACTTC.

The chain combines TRBV7-2 with TRBJ1-5; TRBD1 agrees at 7 bases. CDR3 size: 16 residues. Germline CDR1 and CDR2: SGHTA and FQGNSA. V lost 4 bases and J lost 5; bases outside the gene matches: 11. CDR3: CASSSRPGTEYQPQHF. CDR3 nucleotide sequence: TGTGCCAGCAGCTCGCGCCCGGGGACAGAGTATCAGCCCCAGCATTTT.

This clonotype occurred a few times. The V call is TRBV5-1, the J call TRBJ1-2; D is ambiguous. Germline values: CDR1 SGHRS, CDR2 YFSETQ. The CDR3 is 14 residues long. V gave up 5 bases and J gave up 3 bases, with 14 bases separating them. CDR3 in DNA: TGCGCCAGCAGTTCTGACTCCGTCTACTATGGCTACACCTTC. This gives the protein CASSSDSVYYGYTF.

CDR3 residues: CASSQDLWRLEDEQFF. CDR3 sequence (DNA): TGTGCCAGCAGCCAAGATCTTTGGAGGCTAGAAGATGAGCAGTTCTTC. The chain links TRBV4-2 to TRBJ2-1; TRBD2 is a possible D gene (5 bases). The CDR3 loop spans 16 amino acids. Trimming removed 0 bases at V and 8 bases at J, with 17 bases between. Germline CDR1 reads LGHNA; CDR2 reads YNFKEQ.

This rearrangement joins TRBV6-2 or TRBV6-3 to TRBJ2-5; D might be TRBD1 (5 bases). The end of the DNA is better explained by TRBJ2-7, so the J call may be wrong. The CDR3 consists of 12 residues. Germline lookup yields CDR1 MNHEY and CDR2 SVGEGT. The CDR3 here is CASGAAFYEQYF. CDR3 in DNA: TGTGCCAGCGGGGCAGCCTTCTACGAGCAGTACTTC.

The rearrangement uses TRBV4-2 and TRBJ2-1; TRBD2 might be the D (5 bases). Deletions cut 10 bases from V and 5 bases from J, with 15 bases between. In germline, CDR1 is LGHNA, CDR2 YNFKEQ. CDR3 size: 13 residues. The CDR3 DNA reads TGTGCCACCCGTAGCGCCAACAACAATGAGCAGTTCTTC. This gives the protein CATRSANNNEQFF.

This clonotype was detected a few times. The J gene is TRBJ2-1, the V gene TRBV7-6, with TRBD2 matching over 8 bases. This CDR3 comprises 13 residues. The J segment lost 9 bases and the V segment lost 5 bases, leaving 6 bases of the junction unmatched. Germline V gene data show CDR1 as SGHVS and CDR2 as FNYEAQ. Written as DNA, the CDR3 is TGTGCCAGCAGCGAAGAGCGGGGGACTGAGCAGTTCTTC. Encoded protein: CASSEERGTEQFF.